This TCR beta chain was profiled in a study of blood T cell repertoires in COVID-19. Study as a whole: Sources were T cells, B-cell-depleted T cells, or PBMCs; the material itself was cDNA or gDNA.

Sequenced by immunoSEQ multiplex PCR; TCRdb stores in-frame clones only, minus some. Of a few hundred thousand clones in the sample, about 89% were seen once. The CDR3 has 15 amino acids. Trimming removed 5 bases from V and 2 bases from J, with 13 bases in between. Germline CDR1 and CDR2: SGHVS and FNYEAQ. The chain recombines TRBV7-6 with TRBJ2-1, with a tentative D call TRBD2 (6 bases). This sequence was found in a man in his forties who had recovered from COVID-19. The sequencing sample was made of peripheral blood. The CDR3 DNA is TGTGCCAGCAGCACACCGGGAGCAGCCTACAATGAGCAGTTCTTC. Translating gives CASSTPGAAYNEQFF.